The clone carrying this T cell receptor (beta chain) has ten or more counts. This entry belongs to a study of shared clonotypes between healthy human individuals. The sorted-subset replicate PCRs were given around 200 ng DNA, which is around 29,000 T cell genomes. Method: immunoSEQ multiplex PCR; TCRdb's copy keeps in-frame clones and lacks some. The table shows under 850,000 clones, with over 55% occurring only once. CDR1 is SGHRS, CDR2 YFSETQ, per germline. The CDR3 has 14 residues. The J segment lost 12 bases and the V segment lost 4 bases, leaving 11 bases of the junction unmatched. Caucasian adults residing in Nashville, Tennessee made up all the donors.

The TCR sequence derives from a woman under 40 in good health. Specimen: memory CD4+ T cells sorted from blood. Subset meaning: CD45RA-negative fraction. This rearrangement joins TRBV5-1 to TRBJ2-1; 9 nucleotides align to TRBD2. This CDR3 is CASSPGVAGERQFF. CDR3 bases: TGCGCCAGCAGCCCCGGGGTAGCGGGAGAGCGGCAGTTCTTC.